The 16 T cell receptor beta chains below come from one sample, sequenced in a study of cytomegalovirus exposure and HLA in healthy donors. PCR was performed using 60 Vbeta and 13 Jbeta primers. Here immunoSEQ multiplex PCR was the method, and the copy in TCRdb shows in-frame clones only, minus some. The top ten clones hold around 15% of a sample with 90,000 to 130,000 clones, around 76% of them seen once. Sequenced material: PBMCs. Every receptor here comes from a young man in good health and CMV-seropositive.

The V and J genes are TRBV14 and TRBJ1-2; TRBD1 is a possible D gene (6 bases). This CDR3 region has 14 residues. Germline V CDR1 and CDR2: SGHDN, FVKESK. Trimming pared 1 base from V and 2 bases from J, leaving 8 bases between. CDR3 amino acids: CASSQGQVNYGYTF. The CDR3 DNA sequence: TGTGCCAGCAGCCAAGGACAGGTGAACTATGGCTACACCTTC.

Only a few counts were recorded for this clone. Written as DNA, the CDR3 is TGTGCCAGCAGTGCCTCCGACAGCCCGTTTTATGGCTACACCTTC. The encoded protein is CASSASDSPFYGYTF. The V and J genes are TRBV27 and TRBJ1-2, with D maybe TRBD1 (5 bases). The germline gives CDR1 MNHEY, CDR2 SMNVEV (reference sequence). Trimming pared 5 bases from V and 5 bases from J, leaving 18 bases between. This CDR3 spans 15 amino acids.

This clone was picked up a small number of times. The chain combines TRBV5-6 with TRBJ2-2; possibly TRBD1 for D (5 bases). The CDR3 totals 16 residues. The V and J ends lost 1 base and 3 bases respectively, with 13 bases between them. Germline values: CDR1 SGHDT, CDR2 YYEEEE. The CDR3 sequence is CASSLRSGWDTGELFF. CDR3 bases: TGTGCCAGCAGCTTGCGATCAGGGTGGGACACCGGGGAGCTGTTTTTT.

The chain is built from TRBV2 and TRBJ2-3; TRBD2 agrees at 11 bases. CDR1 is SNHLY, CDR2 FYNNEI, per germline. J was trimmed by 3 bases and V by 7 bases; bases with no gene match: 6. The CDR3 runs to 15 residues. The CDR3 spells CASTRTSGGTDTQYF. The DNA for the CDR3 is TGTGCCAGCACCCGAACTAGCGGGGGAACAGATACGCAGTATTTT.

This chain links TRBV30 with TRBJ1-2; TRBD1 agrees at 10 bases. The CDR3 is made up of 13 amino acids. Losses at the gene ends were 2 bases for V and 6 bases for J; bases not matched to a gene: 3. The germline gives CDR1 GTSNPN, CDR2 SVGIG (reference sequence). The CDR3 region is CAWSIGQGDGYTF. The CDR3 DNA follows: TGTGCCTGGAGTATCGGACAGGGGGATGGCTACACCTTC.

The rearrangement joins TRBV7-2 to TRBJ1-5, with D possibly TRBD1 on 5 matching bases. The CDR3 has 18 residues. Germline-derived CDR1 and CDR2 are SGHTA and FQGNSA. V was shortened by 1 base and J by 0 bases, with 16 bases between the two germline ends. CDR3 DNA sequence: TGTGCCAGCAGCTTAGGGGTGGGAGGGGAGCTTAGCAATCAGCCCCAGCATTTT. Protein product: CASSLGVGGELSNQPQHF.

The chain carries TRBV4-2 and TRBJ2-3, with D tentatively TRBD2 (7 bases). The length of the CDR3 is 17 residues. Germline V gene data show CDR1 as LGHNA and CDR2 as YNFKEQ. The ends were cut back, 1 base at V and 6 bases at J, with 20 bases in the middle. CDR3 residues: CASSQALGAGAGDTQYF. CDR3 nucleotides: TGTGCCAGCAGCCAAGCCTTGGGGGCGGGGGCGGGGGATACGCAGTATTTT.

This clone was seen only a few times. A read error may account for a junction end that differs from germline. The rearrangement joins TRBV27 to TRBJ2-7; D is perhaps TRBD2 (5 bases). CDR1 MNHEY and CDR2 SMNVEV come from the germline V gene (reference sequence). The CDR3 has 15 amino acids. The CDR3 is CASSSTQAVSSEQYF. The CDR3 DNA reads as TGTGCCAGCAGTTCCACCCAAGCGGTATCCTCCGAGCAGTACTTC.

The chain employs TRBV28 and TRBJ2-5; possibly TRBD1 for D (5 bases). Germline loops: CDR1 MDHEN, CDR2 SYDVKM. CDR3 length: 14 residues. Trimming took 5 bases from V and 5 from J, leaving 15 bases between them. The CDR3, as DNA: TGTGCCAGCAGTCCTACAGGTCTAGTGGAGACCCAGTACTTC. Protein product: CASSPTGLVETQYF. Full variable domain (outside the CDR3, taken from reference TRBV28 and TRBJ2-5): DVKVTQSSRYLVKRTGEKVFLECVQDMDHENMFWYRQDPGLGLRLIYFSYDVKMKEKGDIPEGYSVSREKKERFSLILESASTNQTSMYLCASSPTGLVETQYFGPGTRLLVL.

This clone has only a few counts. The chain recombines TRBV28 with TRBJ2-1, with 7 bases fitting TRBD1. The V gene's germline CDR1 is MDHEN and CDR2 SYDVKM. V lost 4 bases, J lost 5 bases, and 8 bases stayed unmatched. The CDR3 consists of 15 residues. Written as DNA, the CDR3 is TGTGCCAGCAGTTCCCGGGACAGTCCTAACAATGAGCAGTTCTTC. Translating gives CASSSRDSPNNEQFF.

This chain links TRBV5-1 with TRBJ2-5, with 9 bases lining up with TRBD1. V lost 3 bases, J lost 5 bases, and 2 bases stayed unmatched. The CDR3 runs 13 residues. Germline V gene lookup returns CDR1 SGHRS and CDR2 YFSETQ. The CDR3 DNA follows: TGCGCCAGCAGCTCGGGACAGGGCGAGACCCAGTACTTC. It is translated as CASSSGQGETQYF. Combining the CDR3 with reference TRBV5-1 and TRBJ2-5 gives the whole variable domain KAGVTQTPRYLIKTRGQQVTLSCSPISGHRSVSWYQQTPGQGLQFLFEYFSETQRNKGNFPGRFSGRQFSNSRSEMNVSTLELGDSALYLCASSSGQGETQYFGPGTRLLVL.

The chain combines TRBV4-1 with TRBJ2-7, with D maybe TRBD2 (6 bases). The CDR3 consists of 15 residues. The V gene lost 3 bases and the J gene lost 4 bases, with 16 bases spanning the gap. Per germline, CDR1 MGHRA and CDR2 YSYEKL. In DNA, the CDR3 is TGCGCCAGCAGCCATCTAACGGGGGTAGGATACGAGCAGTACTTC. Encoded protein: CASSHLTGVGYEQYF.

The V gene is TRBV27, the J gene TRBJ2-7; possible D gene TRBD1, 6 bases. In germline, CDR1 is MNHEY, CDR2 SMNVEV (reference sequence). The V and J ends lost 0 bases and 7 bases respectively, with 13 bases between them. The CDR3 totals 14 residues. The CDR3 DNA sequence: TGTGCCAGCAGTTTATCAAACAGGGTGAGGGAGCAGTACTTC. Translation gives CASSLSNRVREQYF.

This clone was recorded once. The chain has TRBV5-1 and TRBJ1-6, with D possibly matching TRBD1 (6 bases). The germline V gene encodes CDR1 SGHRS and CDR2 YFSETQ. The CDR3 spans 16 residues. Trimming left V 1 base short and J 8 bases short, with 16 bases between. The CDR3 here is CASSLRAGAADSPLHF. The CDR3 coding sequence is TGCGCCAGCAGCTTGAGGGCAGGGGCGGCCGATTCACCCCTCCACTTT.

This clone was picked up one time. The chain uses TRBV6-1 and TRBJ2-5; tentative D call: TRBD1 (6 bases). CDR1 is MNHNS, CDR2 SASEGT, per germline. CDR3 length: 15 amino acids. Trimming shortened V by 2 bases and J by 2 bases, and 12 bases separated the two germline ends. CDR3 region: CASSEFAGAQETQYF. CDR3 DNA: TGTGCCAGCAGTGAATTCGCAGGGGCACAAGAGACCCAGTACTTC.

J is TRBJ2-7 and V is TRBV28; the match to TRBD1 covers 8 bases. The CDR3 spans 13 residues. The trim removed 6 bases at V and 4 bases at J, leaving 5 bases unmatched. Per the germline V gene, CDR1 is MDHEN and CDR2 is SYDVKM. This CDR3 reads CASRQGAYYEQYF. The DNA of the CDR3 is TGTGCCAGCAGGCAGGGGGCGTATTACGAGCAGTACTTC.